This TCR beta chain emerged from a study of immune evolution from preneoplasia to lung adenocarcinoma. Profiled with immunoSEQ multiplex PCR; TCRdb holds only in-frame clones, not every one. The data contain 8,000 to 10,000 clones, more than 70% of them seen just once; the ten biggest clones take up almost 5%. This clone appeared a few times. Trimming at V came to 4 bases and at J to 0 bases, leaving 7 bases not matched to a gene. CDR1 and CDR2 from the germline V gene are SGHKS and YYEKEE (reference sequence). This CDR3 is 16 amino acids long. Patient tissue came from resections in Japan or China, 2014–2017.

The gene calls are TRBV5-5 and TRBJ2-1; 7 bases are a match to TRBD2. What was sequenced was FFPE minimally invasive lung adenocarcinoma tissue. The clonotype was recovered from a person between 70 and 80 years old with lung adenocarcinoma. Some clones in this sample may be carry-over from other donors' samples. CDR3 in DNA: TGTGCCAGCAGCCGACCCGGGGGGAGCTCCTACAATGAGCAGTTCTTC. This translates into CASSRPGGSSYNEQFF.